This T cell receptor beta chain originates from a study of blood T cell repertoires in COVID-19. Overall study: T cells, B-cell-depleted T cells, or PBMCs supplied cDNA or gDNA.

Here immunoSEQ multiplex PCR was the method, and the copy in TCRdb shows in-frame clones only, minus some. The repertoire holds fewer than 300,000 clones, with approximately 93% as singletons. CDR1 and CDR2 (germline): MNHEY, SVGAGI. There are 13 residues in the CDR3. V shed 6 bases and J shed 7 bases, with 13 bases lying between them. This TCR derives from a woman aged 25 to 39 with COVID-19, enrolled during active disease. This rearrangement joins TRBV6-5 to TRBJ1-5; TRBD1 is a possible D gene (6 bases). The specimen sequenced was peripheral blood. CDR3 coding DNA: TGTGCCAGCAGCCAGGGGCCGGAGCAGCCCCAGCATTTT. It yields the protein CASSQGPEQPQHF.